This T cell receptor beta chain was sequenced in a study of T-cell reconstitution after alpha-beta-depleted transplantation in children. Broader study findings: The study traced high day-60 TCRbeta diversity in some patients to surviving recipient T cells and thymic progenitors. Once a year had passed after transplant, T-cell counts and diversity came mostly from newly produced T cells. Reported findings indicate that, about two months after transplant, alpha-beta T cells came from several hundred expanded clones, which were derived from non-depleted graft cells.

A remark on this clonotype: Its antigen is currently unknown.

The V segment lost 3 bases and the J segment 6 bases; nucleotides outside the gene matches: 9. CDR1 and CDR2 from the germline V gene are SGDLS and YYNGEE. This CDR3 has 15 residues. Library preparation (for TCRbeta) was performed with unique molecular identifiers. Each CDR3 protein is one row after TCRdb ran MiXCR on the PCR reads. The table has approximately 430,000 distinct CDR3 sequences, under 20% seen once; the top ten hold 25% to 35%. The genes are TRBV9 and TRBJ2-1; 7 nucleotides agree with TRBD2. The receptor comes from a boy in the first two years of life who had a stem cell transplant for Wiskott-Aldrich syndrome, so the T cells may come from the graft donor. The sequences come from PBMCs, mostly from graft donor cells, collected 360 days after TCRalphabeta/CD19-depleted stem cell transplant. The CDR3 region has the DNA TGTGCCAGCAGCGCCCCCAAAGCGGGAATCAATGAGCAGTTCTTC. As protein: CASSAPKAGINEQFF.